These 25 T cell receptor beta chains were all obtained from the same sample, sequenced in a study of regulatory T cells in long-lasting Graves disease. Building of the TCR beta libraries involved iRepertoire HTBI primers and Arm-PCR of CDR3 regions. TCRdb independently ran MiXCR on the multiplex PCR reads; one entry per CDR3 protein. The profile covers roughly 420,000 distinct CDR3 sequences, with roughly 15% appearing a single time and around a tenth taken by the ten largest. Time point here: newly diagnosed GD, antithyroid drugs for less than 3 months. Preparation of the TCR library used RNA extracted from PBMCs. These data were likewise used in another study, on T cells in Graves' hyperthyroidism and ophthalmopathy.

The sequencing used peripheral blood mononuclear cells (PBMCs), collected at new diagnosis, from a patient treated with antithyroid drugs. These receptors all stem from a young woman with Graves disease.

This clonotype was observed a handful of times. The V call is TRBV4-1, the J call TRBJ1-6; D not resolved. V gave up 1 base and J gave up 9 bases, with 13 bases separating them. Germline V gene sequence: CDR1 MGHRA, CDR2 YSYEKL. The CDR3 spans 15 residues. CDR3 nucleotide sequence: TGCGCCAGCAGCCAAGGGCCGGGGATCAGTTCACCCCTCCACTTT. The encoded protein is CASSQGPGISSPLHF.

The rearrangement joins TRBV6-2 or TRBV6-3 to TRBJ2-7; 10 bases map to TRBD1. The V segment lost 5 bases and the J segment 6 bases; nucleotides outside the gene matches: 4. The length of the CDR3 is 13 residues. Germline CDR1 is MNHEY and CDR2 is SVGEGT. In nucleotides, the CDR3 is TGTGCCAGCAGTGGGACAGGGGAGTCCGAGCAGTACTTC. It codes for CASSGTGESEQYF.

This clonotype was detected many times. V gene TRBV20-1 combines with J gene TRBJ1-1; no definite D call. Trimming took 5 bases from V and 3 from J, leaving 7 bases between them. This CDR3 comprises 11 residues. The germline V gene encodes CDR1 DFQATT and CDR2 SNEGSKA (reference sequence). The CDR3 DNA reads TGCAGTGCTTACCGGTACACTGAAGCTTTCTTT. Translating it yields CSAYRYTEAFF.

A few counts support this clonotype. This chain connects TRBV4-1 to TRBJ1-1; D remains ambiguous. Germline V lookup: CDR1 MGHRA, CDR2 YSYEKL. The germline V and J ends were trimmed by 2 bases and 2 bases, with 9 bases remaining between them. This CDR3 is built from 14 residues. The CDR3 sequence: CASSQPGLNTEAFF. The DNA for the CDR3 is TGCGCCAGCAGCCAACCGGGCCTAAACACTGAAGCTTTCTTT.

This clonotype was observed at least ten times. This chain joins TRBV12-3 or TRBV12-4 and TRBJ2-1; 10 bases align to TRBD2. This CDR3 has 15 amino acids. V lost 5 bases, J lost 0 bases, and 1 base stayed unmatched. The CDR3 here is CASSPSGGSYNEQFF. In DNA form, the CDR3 reads TGTGCCAGCAGTCCTAGCGGGGGCTCCTACAATGAGCAGTTCTTC.

This clonotype has at least ten counts. The chain combines TRBV7-6 with TRBJ2-5; no definite D call. The V gene lost 2 bases and the J gene lost 1 base, with 5 bases spanning the gap. Germline V lookup: CDR1 SGHVS, CDR2 FNYEAQ. The CDR3 totals 13 residues. CDR3 bases: TGTGCCAGCAGCTTATTTCCCCAAGAGACCCAGTACTTC. Translated, it gives CASSLFPQETQYF.

This clonotype has just a few counts. V and J are TRBV20-1 and TRBJ2-3; D not resolved. Trimming shortened V by 3 bases and J by 3 bases, and 4 bases separated the two germline ends. The germline gives CDR1 DFQATT, CDR2 SNEGSKA (reference sequence). This CDR3 comprises 11 residues. The CDR3 sequence is CSASRTDTQYF. The DNA for the CDR3 is TGCAGTGCTAGTAGAACAGATACGCAGTATTTT.

Here the CDR3 reads CASSDRVVLYEQYF. The CDR3 DNA reads as TGTGCCAGCAGCGACAGGGTAGTACTCTACGAGCAGTACTTC. The V gene is TRBV7-8, the J gene TRBJ2-7, with 7 bases that match TRBD1. Looked up from germline, CDR1 is SGHVS and CDR2 is FQNEAQ. The CDR3 sequence is 14 residues long. Trimming took 5 bases from V and 3 from J; bases not matched to a gene: 7.

This clonotype was detected many times. The chain has TRBV3-1 and TRBJ2-4; D is unclear. The CDR3 length is 15 residues. Germline CDR1 LGHDT, CDR2 YNNKEL (reference sequence). V lost 4 bases, J lost 0 bases, and 10 bases lay in between. CDR3 coding DNA: TGTGCCAGCAGCCCCAGGATAGGAGCCAAAAACATTCAGTACTTC. Translating gives CASSPRIGAKNIQYF.

The table lists this clonotype with many counts. V gene TRBV12-3 or TRBV12-4 combines with J gene TRBJ1-5, with D maybe TRBD1 (6 bases). V was pared by 5 bases and J by 0 bases, with 8 bases between. The CDR3 covers 14 residues. For the CDR3, the DNA is TGTGCCAGCAGTACGGACAGTAGCAATCAGCCCCAGCATTTT. Protein sequence: CASSTDSSNQPQHF.

This clonotype was seen at least ten times. J is TRBJ2-3 and V is TRBV27; D gene uncertain. The CDR3 is made up of 16 amino acids. Trimming pared 2 bases from V and 1 base from J, leaving 13 bases between. The V gene's germline CDR1 is MNHEY and CDR2 SMNVEV (reference sequence). Written as DNA, the CDR3 is TGTGCCAGCAGTTTAGGACCCGATCGAGGCACAGATACGCAGTATTTT. Protein product: CASSLGPDRGTDTQYF.

In its sample, this clonotype was seen many times. The rearrangement uses TRBV28 and TRBJ2-1; D is undetermined. V dropped 4 bases and J dropped 10 bases, with 11 bases sitting between them. The germline CDR1 and CDR2 sequences are MDHEN and SYDVKM. This CDR3 comprises 12 residues. CDR3 sequence: CASSSTLSEQFF. The CDR3 DNA reads as TGTGCCAGCAGTTCCACTCTAAGCGAGCAGTTCTTC.

This sequence joins TRBV28 and TRBJ2-1; 7 bases map to TRBD1. In germline, CDR1 is MDHEN, CDR2 SYDVKM. This CDR3 has 16 amino acids. V dropped 7 bases and J dropped 0; count of bases not matched to a gene: 9. The CDR3 loop reads CASTPGDSNSYNEQFF. CDR3 nucleotide sequence: TGTGCCAGCACCCCCGGGGACAGTAACTCCTACAATGAGCAGTTCTTC.

Many counts were recorded for this clonotype. The chain links TRBV20-1 to TRBJ2-1; TRBD1 might be the D (5 bases). Germline V gives CDR1 DFQATT, CDR2 SNEGSKA (reference sequence). There are 12 residues in the CDR3. V lost 3 bases and J 6 bases, leaving 9 bases between the germline ends. DNA for the CDR3: TGCAGTGCTAGCCTAGACAGCAATGAGCAGTTCTTC. Protein: CSASLDSNEQFF.

This clonotype showed up many times. CDR3 sequence: CSVEPSGGSTDTQYF. In nucleotides, the CDR3 is TGCAGCGTTGAGCCCAGCGGGGGTAGCACAGATACGCAGTATTTT. The chain is built from TRBV29-1 and TRBJ2-3; TRBD2 aligns across 8 bases. Germline CDR1 and CDR2: SQVTM and ANQGSEA. V dropped 3 bases and J dropped 0; count of bases not matched to a gene: 5. The CDR3 is 15 residues long.

At least ten counts were recorded for this clonotype. V usage is TRBV12-3 or TRBV12-4 and J usage is TRBJ1-4; tentatively, D is TRBD1 (6 bases). V lost 6 bases to trimming and J lost 7 bases, with 18 bases between them. The CDR3 spans 15 residues. The CDR3 reads CASRSDSAGSEKLFF. CDR3 bases: TGTGCCAGCAGGTCGGACAGTGCCGGCTCTGAAAAACTGTTTTTT.

This clonotype showed up many times. The chain joins TRBV12-3 or TRBV12-4 to TRBJ2-1; TRBD2 might be the D (6 bases). There are 16 residues in the CDR3. The germline V and J ends were trimmed by 3 bases and 0 bases, with 12 bases remaining between them. The CDR3 loop reads CASSFMGGSSYNEQFF. The CDR3 DNA sequence: TGTGCCAGCAGTTTCATGGGGGGTAGCTCCTACAATGAGCAGTTCTTC.

The V gene is TRBV19, the J gene TRBJ2-7; tentative D call: TRBD1 (6 bases). Germline values: CDR1 LNHDA, CDR2 SQIVND (reference sequence). The ends were cut back, 3 bases at V and 3 bases at J, with 12 bases in the middle. The CDR3 consists of 14 residues. The CDR3 DNA follows: TGTGCCAGTAGTATCTCTGGGGGCGGCTACGAGCAGTACTTC. Translating it yields CASSISGGGYEQYF.

About this clonotype: This clone may be a read error of a much larger clone one base away. V and J are TRBV28 and TRBJ2-7, with D unresolved. V lost 6 bases and J lost 1, with 10 bases in between. The germline gives CDR1 MDHEN, CDR2 SYDVKM. The CDR3 length is 13 residues. CDR3 coding DNA: TGTGCCAGCAGCCAGAGAGCATCCTACGAGCAGTACTTC. Protein sequence: CASSQRASYEQYF.

At least ten counts were recorded for this clonotype. The rearrangement links TRBV11-2 to TRBJ2-7; possible D gene TRBD2, 5 bases. V lost 7 bases, J lost 0 bases, and 13 bases lay in between. The length of the CDR3 is 14 residues. The germline gives CDR1 SGHAT, CDR2 FQNNGV. CDR3 amino acids: CASTHPGSSYEQYF. Here the CDR3 DNA reads TGTGCCAGCACCCACCCTGGGAGCTCCTACGAGCAGTACTTC.

This clonotype has more than one count but fewer than ten. This chain joins TRBV18 and TRBJ1-1; D might be TRBD1 (6 bases). The V and J ends lost 2 bases and 4 bases respectively, with 14 bases between them. Looked up from germline, CDR1 is KGHSH and CDR2 is LQKENI. The CDR3 is 15 amino acids. The CDR3 bases are TGTGCCAGCTCACCAATTTTAGGGGGAGGCACTGAAGCTTTCTTT. It codes for CASSPILGGGTEAFF.

This clonotype was seen at least ten times. The CDR3 region is CSASGGSGTDTQYF. The CDR3 DNA sequence: TGCAGTGCTAGTGGCGGGAGTGGCACAGATACGCAGTATTTT. The chain employs TRBV20-1 and TRBJ2-3; 7 bases match TRBD2. Germline CDR1 is DFQATT and CDR2 is SNEGSKA (reference sequence). The CDR3 totals 14 residues. The trim removed 3 bases at V and 1 base at J, leaving 4 bases unmatched.

At least ten counts were recorded for this clonotype. The chain carries TRBV5-1 and TRBJ1-1; unclear D gene. The V and J ends lost 0 bases and 4 bases respectively, with 10 bases between them. This CDR3 is built from 14 residues. CDR1 is SGHRS, CDR2 YFSETQ, per germline. This CDR3 reads CASSLVGDGTEAFF. The CDR3, as DNA: TGCGCCAGCAGCTTGGTTGGGGATGGCACTGAAGCTTTCTTT.

This chain links TRBV28 with TRBJ2-3; 8 bases fit TRBD2. V lost 5 bases and J lost 9; bases outside the gene matches: 16. The length of the CDR3 is 16 residues. Germline values: CDR1 MDHEN, CDR2 SYDVKM. CDR3 sequence reads: CASSPDRVAGTKTQYF. As DNA, the CDR3 is TGTGCCAGCAGTCCCGACCGGGTAGCGGGGACCAAAACGCAGTATTTT.

This clonotype occurred many times. The J gene is TRBJ1-4, the V gene TRBV7-9, with TRBD1 matching over 8 bases. V gave up 4 bases and J gave up 7 bases; unmatched junction bases: 5. The CDR3 contains 14 residues. Germline V lookup: CDR1 SEHNR, CDR2 FQNEAQ (reference sequence). CDR3 protein: CASSSTGGSEKLFF. The CDR3 DNA reads TGTGCCAGCAGCTCCACAGGGGGAAGTGAAAAACTGTTTTTT.